Sequencing of this TCR beta chain was carried out in a study of blood T cell repertoires in COVID-19. Study in general: The United States, Italy and Spain supplied acute and convalescent COVID-19 samples.

This CDR3 is 15 amino acids long. The germline V gene has CDR1 MNHEY and CDR2 SMNVEV (reference sequence). Per the study methods: The authors estimated nucleated cell counts from reference gene primer amplification. The repertoire was sequenced with immunoSEQ multiplex PCR; TCRdb's copy has only in-frame clones and lacks some. The V and J calls and clone size come from that table; D and trimming were worked out from the DNA. The data contain over 150,000 clones, about 86% of them singletons. With respect to this clone: An end of the junction differs from the germline gene, which may be a read error.

Ages ranged from about 18 to 90 years, with residence in 20 to 30 US areas. Cohort 3 donors were reported recovered after two negative PCRs, clearance, or symptom resolution. The chain recombines TRBV27 with TRBJ2-1; 11 bases agree with TRBD2. This receptor was identified in a man over 45 who had recovered from COVID-19. The sequenced material came from PBMCs or T cells enriched from blood (not recorded which). Here the CDR3 reads CASNLAGGSYNEQFF. DNA of the CDR3: TGTGCCAGCAATTTAGCGGGGGGGTCCTACAATGAGCAGTTCTTC.